This entry lists 32 T cell receptor beta chains sequenced from one sample in a study of cytomegalovirus exposure and HLA in healthy donors. Primers: 60 Vbeta forward and 13 Jbeta reverse. Sequenced by immunoSEQ multiplex PCR; TCRdb stores in-frame clones only, minus some. The data contain around 150,000 clones, 63% of them seen just once; the ten biggest clones take up roughly 7%. The source material was PBMCs. The receptors derive from a woman aged 55 to 70 in good health and CMV-seropositive.

The V call is TRBV6-5, the J call TRBJ2-7; D possibly corresponds to TRBD1 (6 bases). CDR1 is MNHEY, CDR2 SVGAGI, per germline. V lost 10 bases, J lost 3 bases, and 19 bases lay in between. The CDR3 has 14 amino acids. The CDR3 region is CATIAGDLDYEQYF. The CDR3 nucleotides are TGTGCCACCATTGCAGGGGATTTGGACTACGAGCAGTACTTC.

The chain recombines TRBV6-5 with TRBJ1-1, with D unresolved. Germline V lookup: CDR1 MNHEY, CDR2 SVGAGI. The CDR3 is 12 residues long. The V end lost 6 bases, the J end lost 4 bases, and 9 bases lay between the germline ends. Written as DNA, the CDR3 is TGTGCCAGCAGCCACCGAGGCACTGAAGCTTTCTTT. This translates into CASSHRGTEAFF.

This clone was detected a few times. J is TRBJ1-5 and V is TRBV19; no clear D gene. Trimming cost V 4 bases and J 3 bases, with 10 bases left between them. Germline lookup yields CDR1 LNHDA and CDR2 SQIVND (reference sequence). The length of the CDR3 is 14 residues. CDR3 loop: CASSNEVHNQPQHF. CDR3 nucleotide sequence: TGTGCCAGTAGTAATGAGGTGCACAATCAGCCCCAGCATTTT.

The chain couples TRBV28 to TRBJ1-2; D is uncertain. This CDR3 region has 14 residues. The V and J ends lost 4 bases and 5 bases respectively, with 14 bases between them. The germline V gene has CDR1 MDHEN and CDR2 SYDVKM. For the CDR3, the DNA is TGTGCCAGCAGTTCCGCGGGCAAGGCATATGGCTACACCTTC. This codes for CASSSAGKAYGYTF.

The genes are TRBV29-1 and TRBJ2-7; 11 bases align to TRBD1. Germline V gene data show CDR1 as SQVTM and CDR2 as ANQGSEA. The CDR3 runs to 15 residues. The V gene end was trimmed by 4 bases and the J gene end by 5 bases; junction bases not matched to a gene: 10. The CDR3 loop reads CSVVYRGQGVDEQYF. CDR3 nucleotide sequence: TGCAGCGTTGTGTATCGGGGACAGGGGGTCGACGAGCAGTACTTC.

The chain is built from TRBV10-2 and TRBJ2-1; TRBD2 agrees at 13 bases. Germline V lookup: CDR1 WSHSY, CDR2 SAAADI. The CDR3 loop spans 14 amino acids. Germline trimming cut 6 bases from V and 7 bases from J; bases unmatched to any gene: 3. The CDR3 protein is CASSGLAGANEQFF. The CDR3 nucleotides are TGCGCCAGCAGCGGACTAGCGGGGGCTAATGAGCAGTTCTTC.

The chain combines TRBV18 with TRBJ2-5; TRBD2 matches at 7 bases. Losses at the gene ends were 1 base for V and 4 bases for J; bases not matched to a gene: 3. Germline CDR1 and CDR2: KGHSH and LQKENI. The CDR3 covers 14 residues. CDR3 residues: CASSPRGGGETQYF. CDR3 in DNA: TGTGCCAGCTCACCACGGGGGGGAGGAGAGACCCAGTACTTC.

The genes are TRBV5-5 and TRBJ1-1; no clear D. Germline loops: CDR1 SGHKS, CDR2 YYEKEE (reference sequence). Trimming cost V 5 bases and J 0 bases, with 8 bases left between them. The CDR3 covers 13 residues. The chain's CDR3 is CASRSSLNTEAFF. CDR3 sequence (DNA): TGTGCCAGCAGGTCCAGTTTGAACACTGAAGCTTTCTTT.

This chain connects TRBV29-1 to TRBJ2-3; D remains unclear. V was clipped by 4 bases and J by 2 bases, with 10 bases between them. Germline CDR1 is SQVTM and CDR2 is ANQGSEA. CDR3 size: 13 residues. The CDR3 loop is CSVGVQSTDTQYF. DNA of the CDR3: TGCAGCGTTGGTGTCCAGTCCACAGATACGCAGTATTTT.

The CDR3: CASSIDRLAGEQYF. The CDR3 DNA sequence: TGTGCCAGTAGTATAGATCGACTAGCGGGCGAGCAGTACTTC. The rearrangement links TRBV19 to TRBJ2-7; 10 nucleotides line up with TRBD2. The CDR3 spans 14 residues. Trimming took 0 bases from V and 6 from J; bases not matched to a gene: 2. In germline, CDR1 is LNHDA, CDR2 SQIVND (reference sequence).

The chain joins TRBV30 to TRBJ2-2; a possible D gene is TRBD1 (6 bases). The V end lost 2 bases, the J end lost 6 bases, and 16 bases lay between the germline ends. CDR1 is GTSNPN, CDR2 SVGIG, per germline (reference sequence). CDR3 length equals 15 residues. CDR3 residues: CAWSINRVGAGELFF. The CDR3 nucleotides read TGTGCCTGGAGTATCAACAGGGTGGGGGCCGGGGAGCTGTTTTTT.

CDR3 DNA sequence: TGTGCCAGCAGCTCTAGGACGGGACTACCGACAGAGACCCAGTACTTC. It yields the protein CASSSRTGLPTETQYF. The rearrangement uses TRBV11-2 and TRBJ2-5, with 7 bases fitting TRBD2. Germline CDR1 is SGHAT and CDR2 is FQNNGV. The ends lost 4 bases at V and 4 bases at J; junction bases unmatched: 12. The CDR3 spans 16 residues.

A few counts support this clone. The V and J genes are TRBV4-1 and TRBJ2-2; 10 bases fit TRBD1. This CDR3 region has 15 residues. V dropped 5 bases and J dropped 3; count of bases not matched to a gene: 3. The V gene's germline CDR1 is MGHRA and CDR2 YSYEKL. The CDR3: CASSRGTGDTGELFF. DNA of the CDR3: TGCGCCAGCAGCAGGGGGACAGGGGACACCGGGGAGCTGTTTTTT.

V usage is TRBV5-1 and J usage is TRBJ1-3; D is undetermined. Germline CDR1 reads SGHRS; CDR2 reads YFSETQ. Trimming left V 0 bases short and J 2 bases short, with 12 bases between. This CDR3 contains 16 residues. CDR3 amino acids: CASSLDPVGPGNTIYF. The DNA of the CDR3 is TGCGCCAGCAGCTTGGACCCAGTTGGGCCTGGAAACACCATATATTTT.

The sample holds a few counts of this clone. This chain joins TRBV9 and TRBJ2-1; 10 bases are a match to TRBD2. From germline, CDR1 is SGDLS and CDR2 YYNGEE. This CDR3 is 16 amino acids long. The trim removed 4 bases at V and 0 bases at J, leaving 4 bases unmatched. The CDR3 loop is CASSLGLASSYNEQFF. CDR3 bases: TGTGCCAGCAGCTTGGGACTAGCGAGCTCCTACAATGAGCAGTTCTTC.

This rearrangement joins TRBV19 to TRBJ2-7, with 9 nucleotides matching TRBD1. Germline-derived CDR1 and CDR2 are LNHDA and SQIVND (reference sequence). The CDR3 has 14 amino acids. V lost 8 bases and J lost 0; bases outside the gene matches: 5. The CDR3 here is CASSQGAASYEQYF. The DNA of the CDR3 is TGTGCCAGTTCACAGGGGGCCGCCTCCTACGAGCAGTACTTC.

The rearrangement links TRBV19 to TRBJ1-1; TRBD1 is a possible D gene (6 bases). Germline lookup yields CDR1 LNHDA and CDR2 SQIVND (reference sequence). There are 14 residues in the CDR3. The ends were cut back, 4 bases at V and 5 bases at J, with 14 bases in the middle. The CDR3 reads CASSTLRGRTEAFF. CDR3 coding DNA: TGTGCCAGTAGTACCCTCAGGGGAAGGACTGAAGCTTTCTTT.

The rearrangement joins TRBV27 to TRBJ2-5, with TRBD1 identical over 10 bases. There are 14 residues in the CDR3. Per germline, CDR1 MNHEY and CDR2 SMNVEV (reference sequence). V lost 5 bases and J lost 3; bases outside the gene matches: 3. Written as DNA, the CDR3 is TGTGCCAGCAGTGACAGGGGGCCAAAAGAGACCCAGTACTTC. It is translated as CASSDRGPKETQYF.

The CDR3 nucleotides read TGTGCCACCAGCACTGACTCACATGGTACGCAGTATTTT. This translates into CATSTDSHGTQYF. The gene calls are TRBV15 and TRBJ2-3; no firm D call. Germline V gene lookup returns CDR1 LNHNV and CDR2 YYDKDF (reference sequence). This CDR3 has 13 amino acids. The V end lost 4 bases, the J end lost 8 bases, and 13 bases lay between the germline ends.

Only a few counts were recorded for this clone. The chain couples TRBV19 to TRBJ2-3; D may be TRBD2 (5 bases). The CDR3 runs 14 residues. CDR1 is LNHDA and CDR2 is SQIVND in the germline V gene (reference sequence). V lost 6 bases and J 4 bases, leaving 14 bases between the germline ends. The CDR3 nucleotides are TGTGCCAGTAGCGGGGTCGTGGTTTCAGATACGCAGTATTTT. Translated, it gives CASSGVVVSDTQYF.

This rearrangement joins TRBV27 to TRBJ2-7, with 8 bases aligning to TRBD2. The CDR3 is made up of 15 amino acids. After removal of 3 bases from V and 5 bases from J, the junction contained 9 bases not matched to a gene. Germline loops: CDR1 MNHEY, CDR2 SMNVEV (reference sequence). The CDR3 DNA sequence: TGTGCCAGCAGTTTGCTGACTAGCGCCAGCAACGAGCAGTACTTC. It encodes CASSLLTSASNEQYF.

The V call is TRBV29-1, the J call TRBJ2-1; TRBD2 aligns across 11 bases. J gave up 6 bases and V 1 base, and 2 bases lay outside the gene matches. The CDR3 sequence is 14 residues long. In germline, CDR1 is SQVTM, CDR2 ANQGSEA. The CDR3 sequence is CSVEALAGANEQFF. DNA of the CDR3: TGCAGCGTTGAAGCACTAGCGGGAGCCAATGAGCAGTTCTTC.

V gene TRBV4-3 combines with J gene TRBJ2-3, with 12 bases identical to TRBD2. The J segment lost 5 bases and the V segment lost 0 bases, leaving 6 bases of the junction unmatched. CDR1 and CDR2 (germline): LGHNA, YSLEER. CDR3 length equals 17 residues. The DNA of the CDR3 is TGCGCCAGCAGCCAAGATGGGGCGGGACTAGCGGGAGATACGCAGTATTTT. Its translation is CASSQDGAGLAGDTQYF.

CDR3 in amino acids: CAWSPGQPPSYEQYF. The CDR3 DNA is TGTGCCTGGAGCCCGGGACAGCCACCGTCCTACGAGCAGTACTTC. The J gene is TRBJ2-7, the V gene TRBV30, with TRBD1 matching 7 bases. The junction had 9 bases not matched to a gene; V was cut back by 3 bases and J by 1 base. The CDR3 has 15 residues. Germline V gene data show CDR1 as GTSNPN and CDR2 as SVGIG (reference sequence).

Turning to this clone: At the DNA level, this CDR3 is encoded by other sequences in the same sample as well. The chain employs TRBV6-6 and TRBJ1-5; 9 bases align to TRBD1. The CDR3 loop spans 14 amino acids. Germline V lookup: CDR1 MNHNY, CDR2 SVGAGI (reference sequence). V was pared by 4 bases and J by 4 bases, with 2 bases of the junction left unmatched. This chain's CDR3 is CASSSGQGNQPQHF. The CDR3 region has the DNA TGTGCCAGCAGTTCCGGACAGGGGAATCAGCCCCAGCATTTT.

This chain joins TRBV25-1 and TRBJ2-7, with no clear D. Looked up from germline, CDR1 is MGHDK and CDR2 is SYGVNS. The CDR3 loop spans 13 amino acids. V was cut by 3 bases and J by 4 bases, with 10 bases left in between. The CDR3 bases are TGTGCCAGCAGTGATGAAAACGGGTACGAGCAGTACTTC. It yields the protein CASSDENGYEQYF.

The chain uses TRBV10-3 and TRBJ1-1, with D perhaps matching TRBD1 (6 bases). The V gene's germline CDR1 is ENHRY and CDR2 SYGVKD. V dropped 6 bases and J dropped 0 bases, with 14 bases sitting between them. The CDR3 consists of 15 residues. This CDR3 is CAIRGTHGMNTEAFF. The CDR3 DNA follows: TGTGCCATCAGAGGGACACATGGGATGAACACTGAAGCTTTCTTT.

The chain's CDR3 is CAWSPSPGTGAGANVLTF. DNA of the CDR3: TGTGCCTGGAGTCCCAGTCCCGGGACAGGGGCCGGGGCCAACGTCCTGACTTTC. The V gene is TRBV30, the J gene TRBJ2-6, with 10 bases that match TRBD1. With 2 bases clipped from V and 4 bases from J, the junction kept 11 bases outside the gene matches. Looked up from germline, CDR1 is GTSNPN and CDR2 is SVGIG (reference sequence). This CDR3 spans 18 amino acids.

The CDR3 region is CASSYPGQGAGELFF. The CDR3 DNA reads TGTGCCAGCAGTTATCCGGGACAGGGGGCCGGGGAGCTGTTTTTT. V gene TRBV6-6 combines with J gene TRBJ2-2; 11 nucleotides agree with TRBD1. V was pared by 3 bases and J by 6 bases, with 3 bases of the junction left unmatched. The CDR3 length is 15 residues. Germline V gene sequence: CDR1 MNHNY, CDR2 SVGAGI (reference sequence).

The chain joins TRBV19 to TRBJ2-3; D gene unclear. The CDR3 length is 14 residues. Germline-derived CDR1 and CDR2 are LNHDA and SQIVND (reference sequence). Trimming shortened V by 1 base and J by 2 bases, and 7 bases separated the two germline ends. The DNA of the CDR3 is TGTGCCAGTAGTATAGGCGCGCCCACAGATACGCAGTATTTT. This translates into CASSIGAPTDTQYF. Drawing the rest from reference TRBV19 and TRBJ2-3, the complete variable domain is DGGITQSPKYLFRKEGQNVTLSCEQNLNHDAMYWYRQDPGQGLRLIYYSQIVNDFQKGDIAEGYSVSREKKESFPLTVTSAQKNPTAFYLCASSIGAPTDTQYFGPGTRLTVL.

The rearrangement links TRBV18 to TRBJ1-1, with a possible D match to TRBD1 (6 bases). In germline, CDR1 is KGHSH, CDR2 LQKENI. The CDR3 is 15 amino acids. Trimming took 5 bases from V and 1 from J, leaving 14 bases between them. CDR3 coding DNA: TGTGCCAGCTCATCGACAGGAGCTAAGAACACTGAAGCTTTCTTT. Amino acids: CASSSTGAKNTEAFF.

Note on this clone: In the same sample, other DNA sequences code for this CDR3. The chain couples TRBV28 to TRBJ1-5; 7 bases fit TRBD1. Looked up from germline, CDR1 is MDHEN and CDR2 is SYDVKM. This CDR3 region has 15 residues. V lost 6 bases, J lost 1 base, and 6 bases stayed unmatched. CDR3 nucleotides: TGTGCCAGCAGCTCGACAGGGAGAAGCAATCAGCCCCAGCATTTT. Residues: CASSSTGRSNQPQHF.